Sequencing of this T cell receptor beta chain was carried out in a study of blood T cell repertoires in COVID-19. Study overall: The analysed material was cDNA or gDNA that came from T cells, B-cell-depleted T cells, or PBMCs.

V was clipped by 3 bases and J by 4 bases, with 13 bases between them. Germline CDR1 LNHDA, CDR2 SQIVND (reference sequence). The CDR3 sequence is 16 residues long. Per the authors' pipeline: Quantification of nucleated cells was approximated via reference gene primer amplification. Using immunoSEQ multiplex PCR, the repertoire was profiled, and TCRdb retains in-frame clones only, with some absent. V, J and clone size reflect that table, while D and trimming were determined from the DNA. The sample holds some 40,000 clones; around 80% are singletons and the top ten take 10%. This chain connects TRBV19 to TRBJ1-6, with D unclear. The receptor was isolated from a man in his sixties in a cohort sampled during active COVID-19. The sample was peripheral blood. Here the CDR3 DNA reads TGTGCCAGTAGTATCCTCGAGAGGCAATATAATTCACCCCTCCACTTT. The encoded protein is CASSILERQYNSPLHF.